One and the same sample provided the 20 T cell receptor beta chains below, sequenced in a study of cytomegalovirus exposure and HLA in healthy donors. Measured with immunoSEQ multiplex PCR; TCRdb has only the in-frame clones, and not every one. Here the sample spans 130,000 or so clones, about 91% being singletons. The material sequenced was PBMCs. The receptors originated from a woman between 18 and 29 years old in good health and CMV-seronegative.

This clone was counted a few times. V gene TRBV5-1 combines with J gene TRBJ1-6; no clear D. The ends were cut back, 4 bases at V and 8 bases at J, with 19 bases in the middle. Germline CDR1 SGHRS, CDR2 YFSETQ. There are 16 residues in the CDR3. The CDR3 region has the DNA TGCGCCAGCAGCCCCACGACGGCGGGAGCCGATTCACCCCTCCACTTT. This gives the protein CASSPTTAGADSPLHF.

CDR3 amino acids: CASSGLRGLSYEQYF. DNA of the CDR3: TGTGCCAGCAGTGGCCTACGGGGTTTATCCTACGAGCAGTACTTC. This chain uses TRBV6-1 with TRBJ2-7; tentatively, D is TRBD2 (5 bases). Germline lookup yields CDR1 MNHNS and CDR2 SASEGT. Trimming left V 4 bases short and J 1 base short, with 14 bases between. This CDR3 has 15 residues.

The chain recombines TRBV9 with TRBJ2-1, with 8 bases matching TRBD1. CDR1 is SGDLS and CDR2 is YYNGEE in the germline V gene. The CDR3 has 16 amino acids. Germline trimming cut 0 bases from V and 9 bases from J; bases unmatched to any gene: 11. The DNA of the CDR3 is TGTGCCAGCAGCGTAGACAGGGGGGAAGCCTTAAGTGAGCAGTTCTTC. Its protein is CASSVDRGEALSEQFF.

Written as DNA, the CDR3 is TGTGCCACCAGCAGAGACCTCGGGGGGGCCCGTGAGCAGTTCTTC. Translating it yields CATSRDLGGAREQFF. This chain links TRBV15 with TRBJ2-1; 8 bases map to TRBD2. Germline-derived CDR1 and CDR2 are LNHNV and YYDKDF (reference sequence). CDR3 length: 15 amino acids. The junction had 7 bases not matched to a gene; V was cut back by 0 bases and J by 9 bases.

V and J are TRBV14 and TRBJ1-2; a weak D match, TRBD1 (6 bases). CDR1 SGHDN and CDR2 FVKESK come from the germline V gene. V dropped 4 bases and J dropped 8 bases, with 14 bases sitting between them. The CDR3 extends over 13 amino acids. As DNA, the CDR3 is TGTGCCAGCAGCCCGGGGGGCGCTCAGGGCTACACCTTC. This translates into CASSPGGAQGYTF.

The rearrangement uses TRBV5-4 and TRBJ1-2; unclear D gene. Trimming shortened V by 4 bases and J by 2 bases, and 6 bases separated the two germline ends. The CDR3 extends over 12 amino acids. Looked up from germline, CDR1 is SGHNT and CDR2 is YYREEE (reference sequence). CDR3 DNA: TGTGCCAGCAGCCCCGGGAACTATGGCTACACCTTC. As protein: CASSPGNYGYTF.

This chain joins TRBV7-9 and TRBJ2-1; unclear D gene. CDR1 and CDR2 from the germline V gene are SEHNR and FQNEAQ (reference sequence). V lost 0 bases and J 3 bases, leaving 9 bases between the germline ends. The CDR3 runs to 15 residues. CDR3 nucleotide sequence: TGTGCCAGCAGCTTAGCGGGTCTAGTCTACAATGAGCAGTTCTTC. Its protein is CASSLAGLVYNEQFF.

This clone has just one count. This sequence joins TRBV2 and TRBJ2-2; TRBD1 agrees at 9 bases. CDR3 length: 16 amino acids. CDR1 is SNHLY, CDR2 FYNNEI, per germline. The V and J ends lost 6 bases and 4 bases, in that order; junction bases with no gene match: 9. The chain's CDR3 is CASRTRGQGATGELFF. CDR3 sequence (DNA): TGTGCCAGCAGAACTAGGGGACAGGGAGCCACCGGGGAGCTGTTTTTT.

The chain has TRBV7-8 and TRBJ2-1, with TRBD2 identical over 9 bases. The CDR3 runs to 14 residues. Germline lookup yields CDR1 SGHVS and CDR2 FQNEAQ. V trimming: 1 base; J trimming: 6 bases; junction bases outside the gene matches: 1. The CDR3 DNA reads TGTGCCAGCAGCTTAGGCGGGGGGGCCAATGAGCAGTTCTTC. Translated, it gives CASSLGGGANEQFF.

The chain uses TRBV5-1 and TRBJ2-5; 7 nucleotides match TRBD1. CDR1 SGHRS and CDR2 YFSETQ come from the germline V gene. V lost 4 bases, J lost 4 bases, and 13 bases stayed unmatched. The length of the CDR3 is 16 residues. CDR3 loop: CASSLAPTGVGETQYF. The DNA for the CDR3 is TGCGCCAGCAGCCTCGCGCCAACAGGGGTTGGAGAGACCCAGTACTTC.

V and J are TRBV5-1 and TRBJ2-1, with 9 bases fitting TRBD2. V lost 4 bases and J lost 5; bases outside the gene matches: 10. Germline CDR1 is SGHRS and CDR2 is YFSETQ. The CDR3 consists of 16 residues. CDR3 region: CASSVMVAGVNNEQFF. CDR3 sequence (DNA): TGCGCCAGCAGCGTGATGGTAGCGGGGGTAAACAATGAGCAGTTCTTC. The full variable domain, its missing parts supplied by reference TRBV5-1 and TRBJ2-1, is KAGVTQTPRYLIKTRGQQVTLSCSPISGHRSVSWYQQTPGQGLQFLFEYFSETQRNKGNFPGRFSGRQFSNSRSEMNVSTLELGDSALYLCASSVMVAGVNNEQFFGPGTRLTVL.

The rearrangement links TRBV6-1 to TRBJ2-1, with D perhaps matching TRBD2 (5 bases). Germline V CDR1 and CDR2: MNHNS, SASEGT. CDR3 length: 16 amino acids. Trimming removed 2 bases at V and 3 bases at J, with 14 bases between. The CDR3 DNA sequence: TGTGCCAGCAGTGAATTGTTTGCGGGCAACTACAATGAGCAGTTCTTC. Its translation is CASSELFAGNYNEQFF.

This chain connects TRBV7-2 to TRBJ1-2; the match to TRBD1 covers 9 bases. This CDR3 has 15 amino acids. With 4 bases clipped from V and 5 bases from J, the junction kept 8 bases outside the gene matches. Germline V lookup: CDR1 SGHTA, CDR2 FQGNSA. The CDR3 sequence is CASSSRTGDPYGYTF. CDR3 nucleotide sequence: TGTGCCAGCAGCTCCCGGACAGGGGACCCGTATGGCTACACCTTC.

The chain is built from TRBV5-1 and TRBJ1-4; D perhaps matches TRBD1 (5 bases). The germline gives CDR1 SGHRS, CDR2 YFSETQ. CDR3 length: 15 amino acids. V shed 0 bases and J shed 5 bases, with 11 bases lying between them. The CDR3 reads CASSLAGRVNEKLFF. DNA for the CDR3: TGCGCCAGCAGCTTGGCGGGCAGGGTGAATGAAAAACTGTTTTTT.

Comments on this clone: Distinct nucleotide sequences in the sample also encode this CDR3. This rearrangement joins TRBV10-3 to TRBJ1-5; D is uncertain. CDR3 length: 13 residues. Germline CDR1 and CDR2: ENHRY and SYGVKD. V shed 6 bases and J shed 5 bases, with 11 bases lying between them. CDR3 protein: CAIRGREDQPQHF. The CDR3 nucleotides read TGTGCCATCAGGGGGAGGGAGGATCAGCCCCAGCATTTT.

V gene TRBV5-6 combines with J gene TRBJ1-2; D unclear. V was clipped by 0 bases and J by 0 bases, with 3 bases between them. The CDR3 covers 13 residues. Germline CDR1 reads SGHDT; CDR2 reads YYEEEE. CDR3 in amino acids: CASSLGANYGYTF. CDR3 nucleotides: TGTGCCAGCAGCTTGGGAGCTAACTATGGCTACACCTTC.

The DNA of the CDR3 is TGCAGCGCCGTGCGGTGGGACAGGGGAGGCGGCTACACCTTC. It translates to CSAVRWDRGGGYTF. The chain recombines TRBV29-1 with TRBJ1-2; TRBD1 matches 10 bases. The V segment lost 7 bases and the J segment 8 bases; nucleotides outside the gene matches: 13. This CDR3 has 14 residues. The germline gives CDR1 SQVTM, CDR2 ANQGSEA.

The CDR3, as DNA: TGTGCCAGCAGCCAAACCCTAAGACCCCTAGATGAAGCTTTCTTT. Encoded protein: CASSQTLRPLDEAFF. V and J are TRBV14 and TRBJ1-1; D unresolved. Trimming took off 2 bases at V and 7 bases at J, with 17 bases between the two ends. Germline CDR1 reads SGHDN; CDR2 reads FVKESK. This CDR3 spans 15 amino acids.

V gene TRBV6-1 combines with J gene TRBJ1-2; D call uncertain. The V end lost 7 bases, the J end lost 7 bases, and 16 bases lay between the germline ends. The V gene's germline CDR1 is MNHNS and CDR2 SASEGT. The CDR3 contains 13 residues. The CDR3 reads CASIELPRGGYTF. Here the CDR3 DNA reads TGTGCCAGCATAGAACTGCCTCGAGGTGGCTACACCTTC.

Here the CDR3 reads CSVEGQGASTQYF. CDR3 coding DNA: TGCAGCGTTGAAGGACAGGGGGCGTCTACGCAGTATTTT. This rearrangement joins TRBV29-1 to TRBJ2-3, with TRBD1 identical over 10 bases. Germline lookup yields CDR1 SQVTM and CDR2 ANQGSEA. This CDR3 contains 13 residues. Trimming took 1 base from V and 8 from J; bases not matched to a gene: 3.